This TCR beta chain originates from a study of blood T cell repertoires in COVID-19. Study information: Sources were T cells, B-cell-depleted T cells, or PBMCs; the material itself was cDNA or gDNA.

V shed 0 bases, J shed 2 bases, and the junction held 2 bases outside the gene matches. The CDR3 runs 16 residues. The germline V gene encodes CDR1 SGHNT and CDR2 YYREEE (reference sequence). This clone was detected only a few times. Generated by immunoSEQ multiplex PCR, the TCRdb table keeps only in-frame clones and is missing some. This sample has more than 150,000 clones, with 79% found just once. The chain couples TRBV5-4 to TRBJ2-2; 9 bases line up with TRBD2. The TCR sequence derives from a man between 60 and 75 years old with active or convalescent COVID-19. The sample comprised peripheral blood. The DNA of the CDR3 is TGTGCCAGCAGCTTGGCCGGGACTAGCAACACCGGGGAGCTGTTTTTT. It yields the protein CASSLAGTSNTGELFF.